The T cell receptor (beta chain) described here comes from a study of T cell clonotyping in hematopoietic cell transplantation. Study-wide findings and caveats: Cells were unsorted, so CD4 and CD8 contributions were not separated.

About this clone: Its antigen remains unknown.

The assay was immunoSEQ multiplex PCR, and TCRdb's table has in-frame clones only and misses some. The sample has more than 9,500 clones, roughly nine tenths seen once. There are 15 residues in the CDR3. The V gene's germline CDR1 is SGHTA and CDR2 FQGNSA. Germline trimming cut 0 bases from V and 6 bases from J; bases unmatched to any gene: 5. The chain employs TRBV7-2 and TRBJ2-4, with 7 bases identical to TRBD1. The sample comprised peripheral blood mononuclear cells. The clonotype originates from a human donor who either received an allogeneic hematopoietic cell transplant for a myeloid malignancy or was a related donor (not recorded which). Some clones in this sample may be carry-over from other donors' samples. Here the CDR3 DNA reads TGTGCCAGCAGCTTAGCGCTTCAGGGGGTAAACATTCAGTACTTC. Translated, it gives CASSLALQGVNIQYF.